This T cell receptor beta chain was observed in a study of blood T cell repertoires in COVID-19. Only in-frame clones appear in the TCRdb table, and some are missing; sequencing was by immunoSEQ multiplex PCR. The sample consists of roughly 180,000 clones, less than 90% of them appearing once. This clone was picked up one time. V lost 1 base to trimming and J lost 1 base, with 11 bases between them. Germline values: CDR1 MDHEN, CDR2 SYDVKM. The CDR3 spans 15 residues. This chain connects TRBV28 to TRBJ2-7; D is uncertain. The sequence was obtained from a woman between 45 and 60 years old who had recovered from COVID-19. The specimen was PBMCs or T cells enriched from blood (not recorded which). In DNA, the CDR3 is TGTGCCAGCAGTTTATATCGTCTAGGATCCTACGAGCAGTACGTC. It encodes CASSLYRLGSYEQYV.